This T cell receptor beta chain appears in the sequencing data of a study of blood T cell repertoires in COVID-19. Study-wide background: The United States, Italy and Spain supplied acute and convalescent COVID-19 samples. PBMCs, B-cell-depleted T cells, or T cells were the source of the cDNA or gDNA that made up the material.

In the original analysis: Amplification with reference gene primers provided the estimates of nucleated cell counts. The repertoire was sequenced with immunoSEQ multiplex PCR; TCRdb's copy has only in-frame clones and lacks some. The DNA gave D and trimming, while V, J and clone size come from that table. The sample consists of 180,000 or so clones, over 70% of them appearing once. CDR1 and CDR2 from the germline V gene are MDHEN and SYDVKM. The CDR3 is 18 amino acids. Losses at the gene ends were 7 bases for V and 2 bases for J; bases not matched to a gene: 12. Sequenced input: peripheral blood. This chain links TRBV28 with TRBJ1-5; 12 bases are a match to TRBD1. The source of this sequence is a woman aged 40 to 50 with COVID-19, enrolled during active disease. CDR3 DNA sequence: TGTGCCAGCAAGCCGGGACAGGGGGCGCGAGTGGGCAATCAGCCCCAGCATTTT. This translates into CASKPGQGARVGNQPQHF.